This T cell receptor beta chain was captured by sequencing in a study of CD4 and CD8 cells across lung adenocarcinoma regions. TCRdb ran MiXCR on the PCR reads and lists one entry per CDR3 protein. This sample has more than 9,000 distinct CDR3 sequences, with under 55% found just once. This clonotype was counted a single time. Samples came from patients with localized non-small cell lung adenocarcinoma. The clonotype comes from a male donor with lung adenocarcinoma. The CD4 and CD8 labels of this study may be unreliable. Sequencing was performed on CD8+ T cells from the margin of a lung tumor.

CDR3 DNA: TGTGCCAGTAGTATAGATCCGGGACTAGCGGGGGGACGAGTCTCGTCCTACACAGATACGCAGTATTTT. As protein: CASSIDPGLAGGRVSSYTDTQYF. This chain connects TRBV19 to TRBJ2-3, with 15 bases lining up with TRBD2. V was clipped by 0 bases and J by 2 bases; unmatched bases: 18. The CDR3 covers 23 residues. Per germline, CDR1 LNHDA and CDR2 SQIVND (reference sequence).